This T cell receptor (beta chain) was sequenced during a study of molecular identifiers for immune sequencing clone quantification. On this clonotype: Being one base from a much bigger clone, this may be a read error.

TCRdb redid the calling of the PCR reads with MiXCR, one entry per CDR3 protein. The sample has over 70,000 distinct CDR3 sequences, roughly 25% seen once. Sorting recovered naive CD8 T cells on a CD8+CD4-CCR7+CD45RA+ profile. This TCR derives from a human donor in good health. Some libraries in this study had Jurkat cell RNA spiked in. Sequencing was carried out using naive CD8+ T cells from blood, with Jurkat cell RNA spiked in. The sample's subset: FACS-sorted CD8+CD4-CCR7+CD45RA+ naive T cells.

CDR3 in amino acids: CPSSELTSPRGLNTEAFF. The CDR3 DNA is TGTCCCAGCAGCGAGTTAACAAGTCCACGGGGACTAAACACTGAAGCTTTCTTT. This chain joins TRBV7-8 and TRBJ1-1, with D perhaps matching TRBD1 (5 bases). CDR1 SGHVS and CDR2 FQNEAQ come from the germline V gene. This CDR3 region has 18 residues.